A single sample is the source of the 15 T cell receptor beta chains below, sequenced in a study of CD8 T cells in Susac syndrome. The RNA, roughly 0.5 to 1 ug, was put through reverse transcription using random hexamers. TCRdb analysed the immunoSEQ multiplex PCR reads with MiXCR anew, one entry per CDR3 protein. The table has some 240,000 distinct CDR3 sequences, less than 96% seen once. The specimen was CD4+ T cells from PBMCs. All receptors derive from a human donor with Susac syndrome.

This sequence joins TRBV7-2 and TRBJ2-2; a weak D match, TRBD2 (6 bases). The V and J ends lost 7 bases and 0 bases respectively, with 15 bases between them. The CDR3 has 16 residues. The germline V gene encodes CDR1 SGHTA and CDR2 FQGNSA. CDR3 sequence (DNA): TGTGCCAGCACCTTGGCGGGAATTACGAACACCGGGGAGCTGTTTTTT. As protein: CASTLAGITNTGELFF.

This sequence joins TRBV3-1 and TRBJ1-2; 7 positions match TRBD1. Germline V CDR1 and CDR2: LGHDT, YNNKEL (reference sequence). This CDR3 comprises 13 residues. The V segment lost 3 bases and the J segment 8 bases; nucleotides outside the gene matches: 6. CDR3: CASSHSGTAGYTF. The DNA of the CDR3 is TGTGCCAGCAGCCATTCAGGGACAGCCGGCTACACCTTC.

This chain links TRBV15 with TRBJ2-1; D gene ambiguous. The V gene's germline CDR1 is LNHNV and CDR2 YYDKDF (reference sequence). The CDR3 runs 13 residues. The V and J ends lost 3 bases and 7 bases respectively, with 10 bases between them. CDR3 loop: CATSRHVGNEQFF. The CDR3 bases are TGTGCCACCAGCAGGCACGTAGGGAATGAGCAGTTCTTC.

This clonotype was observed a few times. This chain connects TRBV18 to TRBJ2-3; D is unresolved. CDR3 length: 12 residues. The V end was cut by 3 bases, the J end by 6 bases, with 7 bases between. Germline V gene data show CDR1 as KGHSH and CDR2 as LQKENI. In nucleotides, the CDR3 is TGTGCCAGCTCACCTCTGGGGGATACGCAGTATTTT. This encodes CASSPLGDTQYF.

The J gene is TRBJ2-1, the V gene TRBV20-1; D unresolved. This CDR3 contains 12 residues. CDR1 and CDR2 (germline): DFQATT, SNEGSKA (reference sequence). Trimming pared 6 bases from V and 1 base from J, leaving 7 bases between. The CDR3 DNA reads TGCAGTGCGGCGGATTCCTACAATGAGCAGTTCTTC. It encodes CSAADSYNEQFF.

The V call is TRBV7-6, the J call TRBJ2-3, with 9 bases matching TRBD1. The CDR3 spans 16 residues. V shed 4 bases and J 5 bases; nucleotides not matched to a gene: 10. Germline CDR1 SGHVS, CDR2 FNYEAQ. This chain's CDR3 is CASSSIQGQGRDTQYF. Written as DNA, the CDR3 is TGTGCCAGCAGCTCAATTCAGGGACAGGGAAGAGATACGCAGTATTTT.

The chain is built from TRBV20-1 and TRBJ2-5; TRBD1 or TRBD2 may be the D gene (5 bases each). The V gene lost 1 base and the J gene lost 5 bases, with 23 bases spanning the gap. Looked up from germline, CDR1 is DFQATT and CDR2 is SNEGSKA (reference sequence). This CDR3 has 17 amino acids. The DNA of the CDR3 is TGCAGTGCTAGAGCCCAACTTAAGGGGAGTTACGTGGAGACCCAGTACTTC. It translates to CSARAQLKGSYVETQYF.

The rearrangement joins TRBV28 to TRBJ2-7; 11 nucleotides align to TRBD1. The V gene's germline CDR1 is MDHEN and CDR2 SYDVKM. The CDR3 loop spans 15 amino acids. The V segment lost 5 bases and the J segment 4 bases; nucleotides outside the gene matches: 7. The CDR3 protein is CASSHRDRGYYEQYF. The CDR3 coding sequence is TGTGCCAGCAGTCACCGGGACAGGGGGTATTACGAGCAGTACTTC.

V usage is TRBV20-1 and J usage is TRBJ2-7; 10 bases align to TRBD2. Germline V lookup: CDR1 DFQATT, CDR2 SNEGSKA (reference sequence). The CDR3 loop spans 14 amino acids. V trimming: 3 bases; J trimming: 6 bases; junction bases outside the gene matches: 8. The CDR3 DNA reads as TGCAGTGCTAGGGGACTAGCGTCTAGGCGCGAGCAGTACTTC. Its protein product is CSARGLASRREQYF.

The gene calls are TRBV6-5 and TRBJ1-2; the D is unclear. V lost 7 bases to trimming and J lost 2 bases, with 14 bases between them. This CDR3 region has 14 residues. The germline V gene has CDR1 MNHEY and CDR2 SVGAGI. CDR3 region: CASTRLISNYGYTF. CDR3 bases: TGTGCCAGCACCCGACTCATTTCGAACTATGGCTACACCTTC.

V and J are TRBV28 and TRBJ1-1; D gene ambiguous. CDR1 and CDR2 from the germline V gene are MDHEN and SYDVKM. The CDR3 contains 15 residues. Deletions cut 7 bases from V and 0 bases from J, with 15 bases between. The chain's CDR3 is CASNVGGRLNTEAFF. The CDR3 DNA reads as TGTGCCAGCAATGTTGGTGGCAGGCTGAACACTGAAGCTTTCTTT.

The chain joins TRBV5-1 to TRBJ2-1; 9 positions agree with TRBD2. CDR3 length equals 14 residues. Germline V gene data show CDR1 as SGHRS and CDR2 as YFSETQ. The trim removed 7 bases at V and 2 bases at J, leaving 4 bases unmatched. CDR3 nucleotides: TGCGCCAGCGCCCCTAGCGGGACCTACAATGAGCAGTTCTTC. This codes for CASAPSGTYNEQFF.

The rearrangement links TRBV19 to TRBJ2-7; D is possibly TRBD2 (6 bases). V lost 5 bases and J 7 bases, leaving 15 bases between the germline ends. Germline V gene sequence: CDR1 LNHDA, CDR2 SQIVND (reference sequence). The CDR3 consists of 13 residues. The CDR3 sequence: CASSPLSGEEQYF. In DNA form, the CDR3 reads TGTGCCAGTAGTCCCCTCTCGGGGGAAGAGCAGTACTTC.

In nucleotides, the CDR3 is TGTGCCAGCTCAGCAATAGGGAGTAAGAATGAGCAGTTCTTC. Its translation: CASSAIGSKNEQFF. The chain is built from TRBV18 and TRBJ2-1, with TRBD2 as a possible D gene (5 bases). Looked up from germline, CDR1 is KGHSH and CDR2 is LQKENI. Trimming pared 5 bases from V and 7 bases from J, leaving 15 bases between. CDR3 length equals 14 residues.

The chain has TRBV7-2 and TRBJ1-2; D uncertain. Germline values: CDR1 SGHTA, CDR2 FQGNSA. This CDR3 spans 15 amino acids. The V end lost 3 bases, the J end lost 5 bases, and 16 bases lay between the germline ends. This CDR3 is CASSLELGRRYGYTF. The CDR3 nucleotides read TGTGCCAGCAGCTTGGAGTTAGGGCGCCGTTATGGCTACACCTTC.